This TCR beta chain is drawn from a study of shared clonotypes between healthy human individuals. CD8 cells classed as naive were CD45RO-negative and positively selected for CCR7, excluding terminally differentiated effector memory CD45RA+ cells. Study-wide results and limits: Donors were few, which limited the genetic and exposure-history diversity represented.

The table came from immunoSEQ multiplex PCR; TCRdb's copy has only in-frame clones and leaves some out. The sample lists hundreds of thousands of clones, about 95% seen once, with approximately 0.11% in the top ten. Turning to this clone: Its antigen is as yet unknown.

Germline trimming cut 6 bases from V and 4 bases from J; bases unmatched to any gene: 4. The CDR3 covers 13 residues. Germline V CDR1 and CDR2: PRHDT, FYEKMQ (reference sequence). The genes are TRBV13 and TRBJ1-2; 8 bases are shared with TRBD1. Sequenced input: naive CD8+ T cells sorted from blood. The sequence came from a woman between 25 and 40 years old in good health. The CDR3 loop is CASRSDRGYGYTF. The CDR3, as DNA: TGTGCCAGCAGATCTGACAGGGGCTATGGCTACACCTTC.